The 2 T cell receptor beta chains below come from one sample, sequenced in a study of T cells in Graves' hyperthyroidism and ophthalmopathy. Researchers took RNA transcripts and amplified the TCR beta CDR3 regions from them. A set of HTBI primers served as the primers for a first-round RT-PCR of the TCR CDR3. TCRdb ran MiXCR on the multiplex PCR reads and lists one entry per CDR3 protein. The table has roughly 570,000 distinct CDR3 sequences, 35% to 55% seen once; the top ten hold 15% to 20%. The sequencing input was peripheral blood or thyroid tissue (not recorded which). All receptors derive from an adult woman with Graves' disease, either hyperthyroidism or ophthalmopathy (not recorded which).

The chain links TRBV7-9 to TRBJ2-7, with D uncertain. Germline V gene data show CDR1 as SEHNR and CDR2 as FQNEAQ (reference sequence). The V end lost 6 bases, the J end lost 0 bases, and 12 bases lay between the germline ends. This CDR3 region has 14 residues. CDR3 protein: CASSPDTSSYEQYF. In DNA, the CDR3 is TGTGCCAGCAGTCCTGACACCAGCTCCTACGAGCAGTACTTC.

The chain uses TRBV14 and TRBJ1-2; D gene ambiguous. V was cut by 1 base and J by 8 bases, with 14 bases left in between. Germline CDR1 reads SGHDN; CDR2 reads FVKESK. This CDR3 is built from 14 residues. In DNA form, the CDR3 reads TGTGCCAGCAGCCAAGCGGGATCCATGGACGGCTACACCTTC. Translation gives CASSQAGSMDGYTF.